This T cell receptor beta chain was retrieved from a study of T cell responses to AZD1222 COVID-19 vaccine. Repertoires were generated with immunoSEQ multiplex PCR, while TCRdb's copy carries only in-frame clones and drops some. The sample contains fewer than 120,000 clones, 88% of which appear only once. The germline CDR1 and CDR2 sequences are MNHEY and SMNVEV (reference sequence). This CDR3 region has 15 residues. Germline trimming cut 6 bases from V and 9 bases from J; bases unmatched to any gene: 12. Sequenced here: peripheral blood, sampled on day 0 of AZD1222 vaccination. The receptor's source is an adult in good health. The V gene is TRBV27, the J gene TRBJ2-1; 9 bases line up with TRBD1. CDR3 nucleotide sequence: TGTGCCAGCAGCCCCCCCGGGACAGGGAGCGGTGAGCAGTTCTTC. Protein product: CASSPPGTGSGEQFF.